This TCR beta chain was identified in a study of blood T cell repertoires in COVID-19. As for the study in general: PBMCs, B-cell-depleted T cells, or T cells provided the cDNA or gDNA that made up the material.

Original methodology: Nucleated cell counts were estimated from reference gene primer amplification. The data were produced by immunoSEQ multiplex PCR, yet TCRdb's version contains in-frame clones alone and is incomplete. V and J calls and clone size are those listed in that table; D and trimming were worked out from the DNA. The table shows under 150,000 clones, with around 81% occurring only once. The CDR3 runs to 14 residues. Trimming shortened V by 4 bases and J by 7 bases, and 15 bases separated the two germline ends. The germline V gene encodes CDR1 SGHRS and CDR2 YFSETQ. The sample comprised peripheral blood. The chain is built from TRBV5-1 and TRBJ2-1, with a tentative D call TRBD2 (5 bases). The TCR comes from a man aged 40-49 years with active or convalescent COVID-19. The CDR3 is CASSPTDRLNEQFF. The CDR3 DNA reads TGCGCCAGCAGCCCAACTGACCGACTAAATGAGCAGTTCTTC.